Below are 21 T cell receptor beta chains sequenced from a single sample in a study of CD8+ T cells in alopecia areata. RNA was isolated and reverse transcribed to cDNA, the sequencing template. The data were produced by immunoSEQ multiplex PCR, yet TCRdb's version contains in-frame clones alone and is incomplete. The table lists around 7,800 clones, roughly 70% of them singletons, with 20% to 25% in the top ten. Alopecia areata patients provided lesional scalp punch biopsies and peripheral blood, both collected for the study. Here the sequenced sample was skin, taken at week 0. These receptors all come from a human donor with alopecia areata.

The chain joins TRBV20-1 to TRBJ1-1; unclear D gene. Germline V gene sequence: CDR1 DFQATT, CDR2 SNEGSKA (reference sequence). CDR3 length equals 11 residues. Trimming left V 3 bases short and J 1 base short, with 3 bases between. This CDR3 reads CSARENTEAFF. CDR3 sequence (DNA): TGCAGTGCTAGGGAGAACACTGAAGCTTTCTTT.

The chain is built from TRBV13 and TRBJ2-5, with TRBD1 identical over 7 bases. Gene TRBJ2-7 matches the end of the DNA better, so the J call may be wrong. Per the germline V gene, CDR1 is PRHDT and CDR2 is FYEKMQ (reference sequence). This CDR3 region has 15 residues. The CDR3 spells CASSLKGGGLYEQYF. The CDR3 bases are TGTGCCAGCAGCTTAAAAGGGGGCGGCCTCTACGAGCAGTACTTC.

The chain combines TRBV30 with TRBJ2-7; tentative D call: TRBD2 (5 bases). Trimming shortened V by 3 bases and J by 3 bases, and 9 bases separated the two germline ends. The CDR3 spans 12 residues. Per germline, CDR1 GTSNPN and CDR2 SVGIG (reference sequence). CDR3 bases: TGTGCCTGGAGCCCCGGGGACTACGAGCAGTACTTC. This encodes CAWSPGDYEQYF.

The chain combines TRBV4-2 with TRBJ1-5, with D perhaps matching TRBD1 (5 bases). The V gene lost 4 bases and the J gene lost 5 bases, with 18 bases spanning the gap. The CDR3 is 16 amino acids. Germline assignment: CDR1 LGHNA and CDR2 YNFKEQ. CDR3 residues: CASSRAGQGKDQPQHF. The CDR3, as DNA: TGTGCCAGCAGCCGGGCGGGGCAGGGAAAGGATCAGCCCCAGCATTTT.

On this clone itself: Mismatch with germline at one junction end may stem from a read error. The rearrangement joins TRBV7-8 to TRBJ2-5; D could derive from TRBD1 or TRBD2 (6 bases each). Per the germline V gene, CDR1 is SGHVS and CDR2 is FQNEAQ. This CDR3 is built from 16 residues. CDR3 sequence (DNA): TGTGCCAGCAGCTCCCAAACCGAACAGGGAGGAGAGACCCAATACTTC. Its translation: CASSSQTEQGGETQYF. Full variable domain (outside the CDR3, taken from reference TRBV7-8 and TRBJ2-5): GAGVSQSPRYKVAKRGQDVALRCDPISGHVSLFWYQQALGQGPEFLTYFQNEAQLDKSGLPSDRFFAERPEGSVSTLKIQRTQQEDSAVYLCASSSQTEQGGETQYFGPGTRLLVL.

The CDR3 DNA is TGTGCCAGCAGCGCGGGGGGGAACACTGAAGCTTTCTTT. Translation: CASSAGGNTEAFF. The chain carries TRBV5-4 and TRBJ1-1; D perhaps matches TRBD1 (5 bases). Trimming cost V 4 bases and J 1 base, with 8 bases left between them. Germline lookup yields CDR1 SGHNT and CDR2 YYREEE (reference sequence). The CDR3 runs to 13 residues.

In this sample, this clone is large. The V call is TRBV7-9, the J call TRBJ2-7; D not certain. Between the trimmed V and J ends, which lost 3 bases and 1 base, there was a span of 4 bases. CDR1 is SEHNR, CDR2 FQNEAQ, per germline (reference sequence). The CDR3 is made up of 12 amino acids. Here the CDR3 DNA reads TGTGCCAGCAGCTTCGGGTCCTACGAGCAGTACTTC. Its protein is CASSFGSYEQYF.

This chain uses TRBV7-3 with TRBJ2-1; 7 bases match TRBD2. The CDR3 consists of 14 residues. Germline lookup yields CDR1 SGHTA and CDR2 FQGTGA. With V trimmed by 2 bases and J by 4 bases, 2 bases remained unmatched. CDR3 sequence: CASSLAGDYNEQFF. The CDR3 DNA sequence: TGTGCCAGCAGCTTAGCGGGGGATTACAATGAGCAGTTCTTC.

The chain carries TRBV30 and TRBJ1-3, with D maybe TRBD1 (6 bases). Germline values: CDR1 GTSNPN, CDR2 SVGIG (reference sequence). V lost 3 bases, J lost 1 base, and 10 bases lay in between. CDR3 length: 14 amino acids. The CDR3 loop reads CAWRADRSGNTIYF. As DNA, the CDR3 is TGTGCCTGGAGGGCGGACAGATCTGGAAACACCATATATTTT.

The chain has TRBV4-2 and TRBJ2-3; D not certain. CDR3 length equals 15 residues. Trimming removed 5 bases from V and 0 bases from J, with 12 bases in between. Germline V CDR1 and CDR2: LGHNA, YNFKEQ. The CDR3 protein is CASSLPSPSTDTQYF. For the CDR3, the DNA is TGTGCCAGCAGCTTGCCCAGCCCTAGCACAGATACGCAGTATTTT.

The chain couples TRBV7-9 to TRBJ2-7, with D possibly TRBD2 on 6 matching bases. The CDR3 runs 14 residues. Trimming stripped 0 bases from V and 5 bases from J, with 11 bases between. Germline V gene sequence: CDR1 SEHNR, CDR2 FQNEAQ (reference sequence). The CDR3 protein is CASSLARGKDEQYF. The CDR3 DNA reads TGTGCCAGCAGCTTAGCACGGGGGAAGGACGAGCAGTACTTC.

This sequence joins TRBV2 and TRBJ1-1; TRBD1 is a possible D gene (5 bases). The CDR3 is 13 amino acids. In germline, CDR1 is SNHLY, CDR2 FYNNEI. V lost 6 bases, J lost 4 bases, and 12 bases lay in between. CDR3 in amino acids: CASSQGVGTEAFF. The CDR3 DNA reads TGTGCCAGCAGCCAGGGAGTAGGCACTGAAGCTTTCTTT. The entire variable domain, with the rest obtained from reference TRBV2 and TRBJ1-1, is as follows: EPEVTQTPSHQVTQMGQEVILRCVPISNHLYFYWYRQILGQKVEFLVSFYNNEISEKSEIFDDQFSVERPDGSNFTLKIRSTKLEDSAMYFCASSQGVGTEAFFGQGTRLTVV.

The chain is built from TRBV18 and TRBJ2-7; D may match TRBD1 or TRBD2 (6 bases each). Germline CDR1 and CDR2: KGHSH and LQKENI. This CDR3 is built from 18 residues. The V end lost 0 bases, the J end lost 5 bases, and 23 bases lay between the germline ends. Here the CDR3 reads CASSPPRGQRGASHEQYF. DNA of the CDR3: TGTGCCAGCTCACCACCACGGGGGCAGCGAGGAGCTTCCCACGAGCAGTACTTC.

This clone was seen more than once but under ten times. The CDR3 reads CASSSDPSVLTF. CDR3 bases: TGTGCCAGCTCTAGTGACCCTAGCGTCCTGACTTTC. J is TRBJ2-6 and V is TRBV7-3; no clear D gene. Looked up from germline, CDR1 is SGHTA and CDR2 is FQGTGA. Trimming took 8 bases from V and 12 from J, leaving 14 bases between them. CDR3 length equals 12 residues.

This clone was seen only a few times. The chain recombines TRBV27 with TRBJ2-6; weak D call: TRBD2 (6 bases). This CDR3 has 19 residues. Trimming cost V 6 bases and J 0 bases, with 21 bases left between them. Germline CDR1 and CDR2: MNHEY and SMNVEV (reference sequence). CDR3 coding DNA: TGTGCCAGCAGCCCACCCCAGGGAGGTAGTGACTCTGGGGCCAACGTCCTGACTTTC. This encodes CASSPPQGGSDSGANVLTF.

The rearrangement uses TRBV6-1 and TRBJ1-3, with D possibly being TRBD1 (6 bases). The germline V gene encodes CDR1 MNHNS and CDR2 SASEGT. This CDR3 has 15 amino acids. Trimming left V 4 bases short and J 1 base short, with 11 bases between. The CDR3: CASSGGGASGNTIYF. DNA for the CDR3: TGTGCCAGCAGTGGCGGGGGCGCTTCTGGAAACACCATATATTTT.

The chain recombines TRBV7-2 with TRBJ2-7, with D maybe TRBD2 (5 bases). The V end was cut by 5 bases, the J end by 3 bases, with 11 bases between. The CDR3 is 13 amino acids. CDR1 is SGHTA and CDR2 is FQGNSA in the germline V gene. The CDR3 coding sequence is TGTGCCAGCAGCAGAGCGGTTCGCTACGAGCAGTACTTC. Translated: CASSRAVRYEQYF.

The V call is TRBV25-1, the J call TRBJ1-1; D is possibly TRBD1 (6 bases). Between the trimmed V and J ends, which lost 6 bases and 2 bases, there was a span of 16 bases. The CDR3 covers 15 residues. CDR1 and CDR2 from the germline V gene are MGHDK and SYGVNS. The CDR3 sequence: CASSPIQGRNTEAFF. CDR3 coding DNA: TGTGCCAGCAGCCCCATCCAGGGGCGAAACACTGAAGCTTTCTTT.

This sequence joins TRBV5-1 and TRBJ2-2; unclear D gene. The CDR3 loop spans 15 amino acids. Per germline, CDR1 SGHRS and CDR2 YFSETQ. Deletions cut 3 bases from V and 1 base from J, with 10 bases between. The CDR3 bases are TGCGCCAGCAGCTCTTTAGCCCTGAACACCGGGGAGCTGTTTTTT. Protein product: CASSSLALNTGELFF.

This chain connects TRBV5-6 to TRBJ2-1, with a weak D call TRBD2 (6 bases). From germline, CDR1 is SGHDT and CDR2 YYEEEE. The CDR3 sequence is 15 residues long. V lost 5 bases to trimming and J lost 4 bases, with 16 bases between them. CDR3 protein: CASSLGSGNYNEQFF. The CDR3 DNA sequence: TGTGCCAGCAGTTTAGGTAGCGGAAATTACAATGAGCAGTTCTTC.

The rearrangement uses TRBV29-1 and TRBJ2-1, with D maybe TRBD2 (6 bases). V lost 7 bases and J 0 bases, leaving 13 bases between the germline ends. Germline lookup yields CDR1 SQVTM and CDR2 ANQGSEA. This CDR3 region has 14 residues. CDR3 amino acids: CSASWGDSYNEQFF. For the CDR3, the DNA is TGCAGCGCCTCGTGGGGGGACTCCTACAATGAGCAGTTCTTC.